The 32 T cell receptor beta chains given below trace back to one sample, sequenced in a study of regulatory T cells in long-lasting Graves disease. Through Arm-PCR of CDR3 regions and iRepertoire HTBI primers, TCR beta libraries were built. TCRdb re-called the multiplex PCR reads through MiXCR, storing one row per CDR3 protein. The table records more than 350,000 distinct CDR3 sequences, 21% of them present only once. Time point denoted: persistent/refractory GD, antithyroid drugs over 5 years with positive TRAb. The TCR library was made from RNA that had been extracted from PBMCs in TRIzol. Sequencing used peripheral blood mononuclear cells (PBMCs), obtained when the disease was refractory, from a patient treated with antithyroid drugs. These receptors all stem from a female donor with Graves disease.

This clonotype was seen only a few times. This sequence joins TRBV20-1 and TRBJ2-1; 7 positions agree with TRBD2. After removal of 3 bases from V and 5 bases from J, the junction contained 4 bases not matched to a gene. This CDR3 is built from 13 residues. Per germline, CDR1 DFQATT and CDR2 SNEGSKA (reference sequence). The CDR3 loop reads CSASNLADNEQFF. The CDR3 coding sequence is TGCAGTGCTAGTAATCTAGCGGACAATGAGCAGTTCTTC.

The chain couples TRBV28 to TRBJ2-1, with 8 bases fitting TRBD2. The CDR3 runs to 18 residues. CDR1 and CDR2 (germline): MDHEN, SYDVKM. J gave up 5 bases and V 5 bases, and 17 bases lay outside the gene matches. CDR3: CASSKSGLAGILHNEQFF. The CDR3 DNA sequence: TGTGCCAGCAGTAAATCAGGACTAGCTGGGATCCTACACAATGAGCAGTTCTTC.

There are a few counts of this clonotype. This chain links TRBV30 with TRBJ2-2; no firm D call. Trimming removed 3 bases at V and 7 bases at J, with 15 bases between. Germline V gene lookup returns CDR1 GTSNPN and CDR2 SVGIG (reference sequence). The CDR3 consists of 14 residues. This CDR3 is CAWSDVTPSGELFF. The CDR3 DNA reads as TGTGCCTGGAGCGATGTTACCCCCAGCGGGGAGCTGTTTTTT.

The chain employs TRBV12-3 or TRBV12-4 and TRBJ2-3; D is undetermined. CDR3 length equals 12 residues. The V end lost 3 bases, the J end lost 4 bases, and 5 bases lay between the germline ends. CDR3 nucleotide sequence: TGTGCCAGCAGTTTCGTTCCAGATACGCAGTATTTT. Its translation: CASSFVPDTQYF.

This clonotype was counted ten times or more. This chain links TRBV30 with TRBJ1-2; unclear D gene. CDR1 is GTSNPN and CDR2 is SVGIG in the germline V gene (reference sequence). Deletions cut 4 bases from V and 11 bases from J, with 23 bases between. The CDR3 loop spans 14 amino acids. The CDR3: CAWTKERRSVGYTF. In DNA, the CDR3 is TGTGCCTGGACCAAAGAGAGACGATCTGTAGGTTACACCTTC.

This chain links TRBV20-1 with TRBJ1-1, with D unclear. The CDR3 length is 13 residues. Trimming removed 5 bases from V and 4 bases from J, with 14 bases in between. Germline V gene data show CDR1 as DFQATT and CDR2 as SNEGSKA (reference sequence). The CDR3 here is CSAPRAIITEAFF. The CDR3 bases are TGCAGTGCTCCCCGGGCCATCATCACTGAAGCTTTCTTT.

This clonotype was counted between two and nine times. The chain employs TRBV3-1 and TRBJ2-7, with D tentatively TRBD1 or TRBD2 (7 bases each). The V end lost 3 bases, the J end lost 1 base, and 19 bases lay between the germline ends. The germline CDR1 and CDR2 sequences are LGHDT and YNNKEL (reference sequence). The CDR3 loop spans 17 amino acids. CDR3 protein: CASSQDGYRGGSYEQYF. For the CDR3, the DNA is TGTGCCAGCAGCCAGGATGGGTACAGGGGAGGGTCCTACGAGCAGTACTTC.

This clonotype was seen only a few times. The J gene is TRBJ2-5, the V gene TRBV6-1, with D perhaps matching TRBD2 (7 bases). Germline lookup yields CDR1 MNHNS and CDR2 SASEGT. The V gene lost 3 bases and the J gene lost 4 bases, with 12 bases spanning the gap. This CDR3 has 14 residues. CDR3 DNA: TGTGCCAGCAGTGACAGGGGCGGGGGAGAGACCCAGTACTTC. Protein: CASSDRGGGETQYF.

Note on this clonotype: Since a much larger clone is just one base distant, this may be a read error. The V gene is TRBV28, the J gene TRBJ2-7; no reliable D call. This CDR3 has 14 residues. The V gene's germline CDR1 is MDHEN and CDR2 SYDVKM. The CDR3 is CTSSTLSGLLEQYF. Written as DNA, the CDR3 is TGTACCAGCAGTACTCTCTCTGGCCTACTGGAGCAGTACTTC.

This clonotype has ten or more counts. The rearrangement joins TRBV2 to TRBJ1-3; D is undetermined. The CDR3 is 16 residues long. Trimming removed 6 bases from V and 2 bases from J, with 17 bases in between. Germline-derived CDR1 and CDR2 are SNHLY and FYNNEI. CDR3 loop: CASSESGSTTGNTIYF. The DNA of the CDR3 is TGTGCCAGCAGCGAATCGGGGAGTACGACTGGAAACACCATATATTTT.

This clonotype was seen repeatedly, ten times or more. The CDR3 DNA reads as TGTGCCTGGAGTAACGGAGACAGTCCCTACGAGCAGTACTTC. This encodes CAWSNGDSPYEQYF. The chain carries TRBV30 and TRBJ2-7, with D perhaps TRBD1 (5 bases). V was clipped by 2 bases and J by 2 bases, with 13 bases between them. The CDR3 covers 14 residues. Germline loops: CDR1 GTSNPN, CDR2 SVGIG (reference sequence).

This clonotype showed up many times. The V call is TRBV5-1, the J call TRBJ2-7, with 9 positions matching TRBD1. The germline V gene encodes CDR1 SGHRS and CDR2 YFSETQ. CDR3 length: 16 residues. V was pared by 3 bases and J by 5 bases, with 12 bases of the junction left unmatched. CDR3 coding DNA: TGCGCCAGCAGCTACTACCCGGGACAGGGATCCAACGAGCAGTACTTC. Encoded protein: CASSYYPGQGSNEQYF.

This clonotype has more than one count but fewer than ten. This chain connects TRBV7-9 to TRBJ2-1, with TRBD2 matching over 7 bases. The CDR3 is made up of 14 amino acids. CDR1 and CDR2 from the germline V gene are SEHNR and FQNEAQ (reference sequence). Unmatched junction bases numbered 12, after V lost 9 bases and J lost 7 bases. CDR3 residues: CASSPMREINEQFF. The DNA for the CDR3 is TGTGCCAGTAGTCCCATGCGGGAGATTAATGAGCAGTTCTTC.

The chain uses TRBV20-1 and TRBJ2-1, with 11 nucleotides matching TRBD2. After removal of 0 bases from V and 8 bases from J, the junction contained 6 bases not matched to a gene. The CDR3 runs to 15 residues. Germline CDR1 and CDR2: DFQATT and SNEGSKA (reference sequence). The CDR3 nucleotides are TGCAGTGCTAGAGACGGGACTAGCGGCTTCGATGAGCAGTTCTTC. Encoded protein: CSARDGTSGFDEQFF.

This clonotype was recorded many times. At one of its ends the junction is not consistent with the germline gene, which may arise from a read error. The chain is built from TRBV6-1 and TRBJ2-7; 11 nucleotides line up with TRBD2. Per the germline V gene, CDR1 is MNHNS and CDR2 is SASEGT. The CDR3 spans 14 residues. CDR3 sequence (DNA): TGTGCCACCGAACCGGGACTAGCGGCTCTTGGCCCTAACTTC. Residues: CATEPGLAALGPNF.

In this sample, this clonotype turned up many times. J is TRBJ2-7 and V is TRBV20-1; D is possibly TRBD2 (5 bases). CDR1 is DFQATT, CDR2 SNEGSKA, per germline (reference sequence). CDR3 length: 16 amino acids. The ends were cut back, 1 base at V and 5 bases at J, with 21 bases in the middle. The chain's CDR3 is CSARASYSSVIDEQYF. The CDR3 nucleotides read TGCAGTGCTAGAGCCTCGTACAGTAGCGTCATCGACGAGCAGTACTTC.

As to this clonotype: The junction departs from germline at one end; a sequencing error may be responsible. The chain is built from TRBV6-1 and TRBJ2-5, with D perhaps TRBD2 (6 bases). The CDR3 is made up of 14 amino acids. Germline CDR1 MNHNS, CDR2 SASEGT. CDR3 loop: CASSPSGGEEAQYF. The CDR3 nucleotides read TGTGCCAGCAGCCCATCCGGGGGTGAAGAGGCCCAGTACTTC.

This clonotype was seen many times. The rearrangement links TRBV27 to TRBJ2-7, with TRBD1 identical over 8 bases. The germline CDR1 and CDR2 sequences are MNHEY and SMNVEV (reference sequence). The CDR3 spans 14 residues. V trimming: 3 bases; J trimming: 5 bases; junction bases outside the gene matches: 6. The CDR3 DNA reads as TGTGCCAGCAGTTTTTTCGTGGACAGGGACGAGCAGTACTTC. Amino acids: CASSFFVDRDEQYF.

This clonotype has a count of ten or more. The J gene is TRBJ1-5, the V gene TRBV2; D not resolved. Deletions cut 2 bases from V and 5 bases from J, with 7 bases between. This CDR3 has 13 residues. The germline CDR1 and CDR2 sequences are SNHLY and FYNNEI. In nucleotides, the CDR3 is TGTGCCAGCAGTGAATATCGAGATCAGCCCCAGCATTTT. This codes for CASSEYRDQPQHF.

This clonotype appeared many times. This chain links TRBV11-2 with TRBJ2-2, with D hard to call. This CDR3 region has 15 residues. Germline V gene data show CDR1 as SGHAT and CDR2 as FQNNGV. V shed 2 bases and J shed 2 bases, with 9 bases lying between them. The CDR3 is CASSLSWGNTGELFF. CDR3 nucleotide sequence: TGTGCCAGCAGCTTAAGTTGGGGAAACACCGGGGAGCTGTTTTTT.

V is TRBV6-5 and J is TRBJ2-3, with D tentatively TRBD1 or TRBD2 (5 bases each). There are 15 residues in the CDR3. V was shortened by 0 bases and J by 5 bases, with 12 bases between the two germline ends. CDR1 is MNHEY and CDR2 is SVGAGI in the germline V gene. The CDR3 here is CASSYSMGTVDTQYF. The CDR3 DNA reads as TGTGCCAGCAGTTACTCGATGGGGACGGTAGATACGCAGTATTTT.

Worth noting for this clonotype: Being one base from a much bigger clone, this may be a read error. J is TRBJ1-4 and V is TRBV30; D may be TRBD1 (6 bases). The CDR3 has 14 amino acids. Germline V gene lookup returns CDR1 GTSNPN and CDR2 SVGIG (reference sequence). CDR3 in amino acids: CAWNSPGGNERLFF. In nucleotides, the CDR3 is TGTGCCTGGAATTCCCCCGGGGGCAATGAAAGACTGTTTTTT.

This clonotype was detected many times. The chain couples TRBV27 to TRBJ2-1; 8 nucleotides line up with TRBD2. CDR1 and CDR2 (germline): MNHEY, SMNVEV (reference sequence). V dropped 3 bases and J dropped 6; count of bases not matched to a gene: 7. This CDR3 region has 15 residues. The CDR3 DNA reads TGTGCCAGCAGTTTTTCGAGCGGGAGCGGCAATGAGCAGTTCTTC. Its translation: CASSFSSGSGNEQFF.

In its sample, this clonotype was seen many times. The CDR3 bases are TGTGCCAGCAGCTTAGAAAAATCCACTGAAAAACTGTTTTTT. Protein sequence: CASSLEKSTEKLFF. This chain connects TRBV7-2 to TRBJ1-4, with unresolved D. The V end lost 1 base, the J end lost 7 bases, and 10 bases lay between the germline ends. The germline V gene encodes CDR1 SGHTA and CDR2 FQGNSA. This CDR3 has 14 amino acids.

The chain is built from TRBV12-5 and TRBJ2-1; TRBD2 agrees at 11 bases. Germline-derived CDR1 and CDR2 are LGHNT and FRNRAP. J gave up 5 bases and V 1 base, and 7 bases lay outside the gene matches. This CDR3 comprises 17 residues. The DNA for the CDR3 is TGTGCTAGTGGTTTGGCCCAACTAGCGGGAGTTCACAATGAGCAGTTCTTC. This gives the protein CASGLAQLAGVHNEQFF. The whole variable domain, remainder taken from reference TRBV12-5 and TRBJ2-1, is DARVTQTPRHKVTEMGQEVTMRCQPILGHNTVFWYRQTMMQGLELLAYFRNRAPLDDSGMPKDRFSAEMPDATLATLKIQPSEPRDSAVYFCASGLAQLAGVHNEQFFGPGTRLTVL.

The gene calls are TRBV28 and TRBJ2-7; TRBD2 matches at 8 bases. The V and J ends lost 10 bases and 2 bases, in that order; junction bases with no gene match: 7. This CDR3 contains 13 residues. Germline V lookup: CDR1 MDHEN, CDR2 SYDVKM. DNA for the CDR3: TGTGCCACCTTGAACGGGAGGGCCTACGAGCAGTACTTC. Its translation: CATLNGRAYEQYF.

The chain carries TRBV20-1 and TRBJ2-7, with TRBD2 matching over 7 bases. Trimming removed 5 bases from V and 2 bases from J; junction bases left unmatched: 9. There are 14 residues in the CDR3. Germline V lookup: CDR1 DFQATT, CDR2 SNEGSKA (reference sequence). The CDR3, as DNA: TGCAGTGCTCAGAGGCTAGCGGTTACCTACGAGCAGTACTTC. Translation gives CSAQRLAVTYEQYF.

A word on this clonotype: An end of the junction differs from the germline gene, which may be a read error. V usage is TRBV25-1 and J usage is TRBJ1-2; TRBD1 is a possible D gene (6 bases). In germline, CDR1 is MGHDK, CDR2 SYGVNS. The CDR3 extends over 15 amino acids. The CDR3 nucleotides are TGTGTCAGCAGTGATAGGACAGCTGCTAACTATGGCTACACCTTC. Translation: CVSSDRTAANYGYTF.

In its sample, this clonotype was seen many times. For the CDR3, the DNA is TGCAGTGCTAGAGACTCGCCTCACCACGAGCAGTACTTC. Translated: CSARDSPHHEQYF. J is TRBJ2-7 and V is TRBV20-1, with D unresolved. V lost 0 bases and J lost 5, with 11 bases in between. CDR3 length: 13 residues. Germline assignment: CDR1 DFQATT and CDR2 SNEGSKA (reference sequence).

This sequence joins TRBV20-1 and TRBJ1-1; D is possibly TRBD1 (5 bases). The germline V gene has CDR1 DFQATT and CDR2 SNEGSKA (reference sequence). The germline V and J ends were trimmed by 6 bases and 1 base, with 15 bases remaining between them. The CDR3 spans 14 residues. The DNA of the CDR3 is TGCAGTGCAGAAGTCTGGGGGGGGAACACTGAAGCTTTCTTT. It translates to CSAEVWGGNTEAFF.

This clonotype appeared many times. This chain connects TRBV12-3 or TRBV12-4 to TRBJ2-4; the D gene is possibly TRBD1 (5 bases). The V gene lost 5 bases and the J gene lost 2 bases, with 16 bases spanning the gap. This CDR3 has 16 residues. CDR3 protein: CASSDKGVVTKNIQYF. CDR3 nucleotides: TGTGCCAGCAGTGATAAAGGGGTAGTGACCAAAAACATTCAGTACTTC.

The chain joins TRBV28 to TRBJ1-5; D uncertain. V lost 5 bases and J lost 6, with 20 bases in between. The germline V gene encodes CDR1 MDHEN and CDR2 SYDVKM. This CDR3 is built from 16 residues. DNA of the CDR3: TGTGCCAGCAGTCCTCTGAGGCAATACAGTCTTCAGCCCCAGCATTTT. Amino acid sequence: CASSPLRQYSLQPQHF. The full variable domain, completed using reference TRBV28 and TRBJ1-5, is DVKVTQSSRYLVKRTGEKVFLECVQDMDHENMFWYRQDPGLGLRLIYFSYDVKMKEKGDIPEGYSVSREKKERFSLILESASTNQTSMYLCASSPLRQYSLQPQHFGDGTRLSIL.